The 8 T cell receptor beta chains presented below share a single source sample, sequenced in a study of cytomegalovirus exposure and HLA in healthy donors. Use of 60 Vbeta and 13 Jbeta primers characterized the PCR. Using immunoSEQ multiplex PCR, the repertoire was profiled, and TCRdb retains in-frame clones only, with some absent. Among 100,000 or so clones, about 80% were seen once, and the ten largest hold about 12%. Material: PBMCs. Source of these receptors: a woman in her thirties or forties in good health and CMV-seropositive.

The chain employs TRBV18 and TRBJ2-7; possible D gene TRBD1, 6 bases. The CDR3 contains 16 residues. Trimming left V 5 bases short and J 0 bases short, with 17 bases between. The germline V gene encodes CDR1 KGHSH and CDR2 LQKENI. DNA for the CDR3: TGTGCCAGCTCATCAAGGGGGTCAGGGTTCTCCTACGAGCAGTACTTC. Its protein product is CASSSRGSGFSYEQYF. The full variable domain, completed using reference TRBV18 and TRBJ2-7, is NAGVMQNPRHLVRRRGQEARLRCSPMKGHSHVYWYRQLPEEGLKFMVYLQKENIIDESGMPKERFSAEFPKEGPSILRIQQVVRGDSAAYFCASSSRGSGFSYEQYFGPGTRLTVT.

The V and J genes are TRBV7-2 and TRBJ1-1, with TRBD1 as a possible D gene (5 bases). CDR3 length equals 11 residues. V was trimmed by 4 bases and J by 11 bases, leaving 11 bases between them. Germline CDR1 reads SGHTA; CDR2 reads FQGNSA. The DNA of the CDR3 is TGTGCCAGCAGCTCACAGGTCACGGCTTTCTTT. Translated, it gives CASSSQVTAFF.

This clone came up a few times. J is TRBJ1-1 and V is TRBV7-2; no clear D gene. CDR3 length: 13 residues. The germline gives CDR1 SGHTA, CDR2 FQGNSA. Between the trimmed V and J ends, which lost 9 bases and 0 bases, there was a span of 11 bases. CDR3 residues: CASRTTMNTEAFF. As DNA, the CDR3 is TGTGCCAGTCGAACAACGATGAACACTGAAGCTTTCTTT.

In its sample, this clone was seen a few times. The chain uses TRBV9 and TRBJ1-6; tentative D call: TRBD1 (6 bases). The CDR3 is 17 amino acids. With 0 bases removed from V and 5 bases from J, the gap between germline ends came to 15 bases. The germline gives CDR1 SGDLS, CDR2 YYNGEE. CDR3 in amino acids: CASSVATGQGNNSPLHF. DNA of the CDR3: TGTGCCAGCAGCGTAGCTACAGGGCAGGGGAATAATTCACCCCTCCACTTT.

The chain is built from TRBV9 and TRBJ1-3; D unresolved. This CDR3 region has 14 residues. V was trimmed by 0 bases and J by 4 bases, leaving 8 bases between them. Germline V gene data show CDR1 as SGDLS and CDR2 as YYNGEE. The CDR3 spells CASSVAGAGNTIYF. In DNA, the CDR3 is TGTGCCAGCAGCGTAGCCGGTGCAGGAAACACCATATATTTT. Based on the CDR3 plus reference TRBV9 and TRBJ1-3, the full variable domain is DSGVTQTPKHLITATGQRVTLRCSPRSGDLSVYWYQQSLDQGLQFLIQYYNGEERAKGNILERFSAQQFPDLHSELNLSSLELGDSALYFCASSVAGAGNTIYFGEGSWLTVV.

This clone was seen a few times. V and J are TRBV30 and TRBJ1-3, with unresolved D. The CDR3 spans 12 residues. V dropped 3 bases and J dropped 3 bases, with 6 bases sitting between them. Germline V gives CDR1 GTSNPN, CDR2 SVGIG (reference sequence). The CDR3: CAWSRGGNTIYF. The CDR3 DNA is TGTGCCTGGAGCCGCGGTGGAAACACCATATATTTT.

The chain combines TRBV7-8 with TRBJ1-2; no reliable D call. The CDR3 totals 14 residues. V was cut by 4 bases and J by 3 bases, with 12 bases left in between. In germline, CDR1 is SGHVS, CDR2 FQNEAQ. CDR3 protein: CASSSLGRYYGYTF. DNA for the CDR3: TGTGCCAGCAGCTCCCTCGGGAGGTACTATGGCTACACCTTC.

This clone was observed a few times. The chain carries TRBV29-1 and TRBJ2-1, with 11 bases that match TRBD1. The germline CDR1 and CDR2 sequences are SQVTM and ANQGSEA. The CDR3 has 12 amino acids. Unmatched junction bases numbered 3, after V lost 6 bases and J lost 8 bases. This CDR3 is CSVGQGAHEQFF. Here the CDR3 DNA reads TGCAGCGTAGGACAGGGGGCCCATGAGCAGTTCTTC.